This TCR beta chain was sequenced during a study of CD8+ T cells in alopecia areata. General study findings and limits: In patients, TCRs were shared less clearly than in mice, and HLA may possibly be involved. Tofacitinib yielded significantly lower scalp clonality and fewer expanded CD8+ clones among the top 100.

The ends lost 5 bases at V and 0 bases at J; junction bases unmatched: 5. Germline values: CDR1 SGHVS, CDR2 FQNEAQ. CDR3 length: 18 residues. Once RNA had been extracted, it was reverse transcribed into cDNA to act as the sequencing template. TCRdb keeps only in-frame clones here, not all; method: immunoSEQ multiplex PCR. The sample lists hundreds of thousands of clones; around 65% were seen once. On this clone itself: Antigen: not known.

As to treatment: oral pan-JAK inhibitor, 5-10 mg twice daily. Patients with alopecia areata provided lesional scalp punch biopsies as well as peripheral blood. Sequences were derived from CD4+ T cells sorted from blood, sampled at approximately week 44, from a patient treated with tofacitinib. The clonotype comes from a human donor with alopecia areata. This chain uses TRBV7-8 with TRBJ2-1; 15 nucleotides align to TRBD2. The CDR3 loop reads CASSRTSGGGSSYNEQFF. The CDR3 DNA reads TGTGCCAGCAGCCGGACTAGCGGGGGGGGCAGCTCCTACAATGAGCAGTTCTTC.